A single sample is the source of the 31 T cell receptor beta chains below, sequenced in a study of blood T cell repertoires in COVID-19. Sequenced by immunoSEQ multiplex PCR; TCRdb stores in-frame clones only, minus some. The sample has 45,000 to 65,000 clones, 90% to 95% seen once. The source material was peripheral blood. The receptors come from a human donor in a cohort sampled during active COVID-19.

This sequence joins TRBV6-2 or TRBV6-3 and TRBJ2-5, with 7 bases lining up with TRBD2. J was trimmed by 4 bases and V by 4 bases; bases with no gene match: 9. CDR1 and CDR2 from the germline V gene are MNHEY and SVGEGT. The CDR3 spans 15 residues. CDR3 amino acids: CASSFSLGGGETQYF. The CDR3 DNA is TGTGCCAGCAGTTTTTCCCTTGGGGGGGGAGAGACCCAGTACTTC.

V gene TRBV19 combines with J gene TRBJ2-3, with 7 bases fitting TRBD1. The CDR3 has 15 amino acids. V lost 4 bases and J lost 2; bases outside the gene matches: 6. The germline V gene encodes CDR1 LNHDA and CDR2 SQIVND (reference sequence). CDR3: CASSTPGQPTDTQYF. The CDR3 DNA reads TGTGCCAGTAGTACACCGGGACAGCCCACAGATACGCAGTATTTT.

V usage is TRBV10-1 and J usage is TRBJ2-3; weak D call: TRBD2 (5 bases). V was cut by 6 bases and J by 6 bases, with 13 bases left in between. CDR1 is WNHNN and CDR2 is SYGVQD in the germline V gene (reference sequence). The CDR3 contains 13 residues. CDR3 coding DNA: TGCGCCAGCAGCGAGGACTCTTTGGATACGCAGTATTTT. This encodes CASSEDSLDTQYF.

This chain links TRBV19 with TRBJ1-1, with D possibly matching TRBD1 (6 bases). Germline loops: CDR1 LNHDA, CDR2 SQIVND (reference sequence). Trimming shortened V by 7 bases and J by 5 bases, and 17 bases separated the two germline ends. This CDR3 contains 14 residues. Here the CDR3 DNA reads TGTGCCAGTATTCGTTCAGGGGAGAGGACTGAAGCTTTCTTT. Protein sequence: CASIRSGERTEAFF. The full variable domain, rest sourced from reference TRBV19 and TRBJ1-1, is DGGITQSPKYLFRKEGQNVTLSCEQNLNHDAMYWYRQDPGQGLRLIYYSQIVNDFQKGDIAEGYSVSREKKESFPLTVTSAQKNPTAFYLCASIRSGERTEAFFGQGTRLTVV.

The chain carries TRBV28 and TRBJ1-3, with D possibly being TRBD1 (5 bases). The CDR3 runs to 17 residues. V was shortened by 10 bases and J by 2 bases, with 24 bases between the two germline ends. In germline, CDR1 is MDHEN, CDR2 SYDVKM. The CDR3 loop is CATKRPSGVEAGNTIYF. The CDR3 region has the DNA TGTGCCACCAAGAGACCCTCGGGGGTGGAAGCTGGAAACACCATATATTTT.

The V gene is TRBV4-1, the J gene TRBJ2-3, with 8 nucleotides matching TRBD2. The CDR3 is 18 amino acids. The germline V gene encodes CDR1 MGHRA and CDR2 YSYEKL. V was clipped by 3 bases and J by 6 bases; unmatched bases: 17. CDR3 amino acids: CASSQGLDSWVVADTQYF. DNA for the CDR3: TGCGCCAGCAGCCAGGGACTAGACTCTTGGGTAGTGGCGGATACGCAGTATTTT.

The rearrangement uses TRBV7-2 and TRBJ2-5; D may be TRBD2 (6 bases). Germline loops: CDR1 SGHTA, CDR2 FQGNSA. The CDR3 contains 13 residues. The V gene lost 5 bases and the J gene lost 2 bases, with 9 bases spanning the gap. The CDR3 nucleotides are TGTGCCAGCAGCCGGGACTTGCAAGAGACCCAGTACTTC. This gives the protein CASSRDLQETQYF.

The chain links TRBV28 to TRBJ2-1; TRBD1 might be the D (6 bases). V lost 2 bases, J lost 9 bases, and 8 bases lay in between. CDR3 length: 12 residues. Germline V gene sequence: CDR1 MDHEN, CDR2 SYDVKM. CDR3: CASSLRGSEQFF. Here the CDR3 DNA reads TGTGCCAGCAGTTTAAGGGGGAGTGAGCAGTTCTTC.

The chain links TRBV4-3 to TRBJ2-2; D call uncertain. Germline-derived CDR1 and CDR2 are LGHNA and YSLEER. The CDR3 is 13 residues long. The V and J ends lost 4 bases and 6 bases respectively, with 9 bases between them. The CDR3 is CASSRAVSGELFF. CDR3 nucleotides: TGCGCCAGCAGCCGCGCGGTTTCCGGGGAGCTGTTTTTT.

This chain joins TRBV6-5 and TRBJ2-1, with 7 bases identical to TRBD2. Germline-derived CDR1 and CDR2 are MNHEY and SVGAGI. The CDR3 is 14 residues long. V lost 0 bases and J lost 10; bases outside the gene matches: 6. The CDR3 bases are TGTGCCAGCAGTTACTCGCGCGGGAGCGTCGAGCAGTTCTTC. Protein sequence: CASSYSRGSVEQFF.

The chain employs TRBV4-2 and TRBJ1-5; 7 positions match TRBD1. Trimming took 3 bases from V and 11 from J; bases not matched to a gene: 13. Germline assignment: CDR1 LGHNA and CDR2 YNFKEQ. The CDR3 has 15 residues. The CDR3 nucleotides are TGTGCCAGCAGCCATCGGGACAGCGCTTCTGAGTCCCAGCATTTT. Translated: CASSHRDSASESQHF.

The chain has TRBV28 and TRBJ2-5; D gene uncertain. The germline V gene has CDR1 MDHEN and CDR2 SYDVKM. The CDR3 covers 10 residues. Trimming stripped 8 bases from V and 8 bases from J, with 9 bases between. The CDR3 DNA is TGTGCCAGCGACTCAGTTACCCAGTACTTC. It encodes CASDSVTQYF.

The J gene is TRBJ2-7, the V gene TRBV7-2; 8 bases line up with TRBD1. V lost 1 base to trimming and J lost 3 bases; unmatched junction nucleotides: 8. The CDR3 contains 16 residues. The germline V gene has CDR1 SGHTA and CDR2 FQGNSA. The DNA of the CDR3 is TGTGCCAGCAGCTTAGGCGCAGGGGGCGCCGGCTACGAGCAGTACGTC. The encoded protein is CASSLGAGGAGYEQYV.

V gene TRBV7-2 combines with J gene TRBJ1-6; a possible D gene is TRBD1 (5 bases). Germline CDR1 and CDR2: SGHTA and FQGNSA. Trimming took 3 bases from V and 7 from J, leaving 13 bases between them. CDR3 length equals 15 residues. CDR3 sequence: CASSLGGGGNSPLHF. The CDR3 bases are TGTGCCAGCAGCTTGGGGGGAGGCGGCAATTCACCCCTCCACTTT.

This clone was seen once. The DNA of the CDR3 is TGTGCCACCAGCAGAGGAACGCTACAAGAGACCCAGTACTTC. It codes for CATSRGTLQETQYF. The V call is TRBV15, the J call TRBJ2-5; unclear D gene. This CDR3 region has 14 residues. V was trimmed by 1 base and J by 2 bases, leaving 8 bases between them. The germline V gene has CDR1 LNHNV and CDR2 YYDKDF (reference sequence).

The chain employs TRBV7-9 and TRBJ2-7; 10 bases align to TRBD2. In germline, CDR1 is SEHNR, CDR2 FQNEAQ (reference sequence). The CDR3 is 15 residues long. The junction had 12 bases not matched to a gene; V was cut back by 8 bases and J by 5 bases. The CDR3 region has the DNA TGTGCCAGCGCCCCCGCCGGGACTAGCGACGACGAGCAGTACTTC. This codes for CASAPAGTSDDEQYF. The whole variable domain, remainder taken from reference TRBV7-9 and TRBJ2-7, is DTGVSQNPRHKITKRGQNVTFRCDPISEHNRLYWYRQTLGQGPEFLTYFQNEAQLEKSRLLSDRFSAERPKGSFSTLEIQRTEQGDSAMYLCASAPAGTSDDEQYFGPGTRLTVT.

This rearrangement joins TRBV11-3 to TRBJ2-2; D is unresolved. Trimming removed 5 bases at V and 5 bases at J, with 6 bases between. Germline V lookup: CDR1 SGHNT, CDR2 YENEEA. CDR3 size: 12 residues. Written as DNA, the CDR3 is TGTGCCAGCAGCCCTGAGACCGGGGAGCTGTTTTTT. Protein sequence: CASSPETGELFF. The full variable domain, with the rest looked up from reference TRBV11-3 and TRBJ2-2, is EAGVVQSPRYKIIEKKQPVAFWCNPISGHNTLYWYLQNLGQGPELLIRYENEEAVDDSQLPKDRFSAERLKGVDSTLKIQPAELGDSAVYLCASSPETGELFFGEGSRLTVL.

The chain is built from TRBV6-5 and TRBJ2-1; the match to TRBD2 covers 9 bases. The CDR3 totals 14 residues. The V gene end was trimmed by 6 bases and the J gene end by 9 bases; junction bases not matched to a gene: 9. Germline lookup yields CDR1 MNHEY and CDR2 SVGAGI. This CDR3 reads CASSGGGAPFEQFF. The CDR3 nucleotides are TGTGCCAGCAGCGGCGGGGGGGCCCCCTTTGAGCAGTTCTTC.

This clone was counted once. V usage is TRBV5-4 and J usage is TRBJ2-4, with 10 bases aligning to TRBD1. The CDR3 contains 14 residues. In germline, CDR1 is SGHNT, CDR2 YYREEE (reference sequence). The J segment lost 16 bases and the V segment lost 2 bases, leaving 12 bases of the junction unmatched. CDR3 in amino acids: CASSLSVGTGVYYF. CDR3 nucleotide sequence: TGTGCCAGCAGCTTAAGTGTCGGGACAGGGGTTTATTACTTC.

V is TRBV3-1 (or the pseudogene TRBV3-2) and J is TRBJ2-3; 7 positions agree with TRBD1. After removal of 1 base from V and 4 bases from J, the junction contained 8 bases not matched to a gene. This CDR3 has 16 residues. Germline-derived CDR1 and CDR2 are LGHDT and YNNKEL (reference sequence). CDR3 coding DNA: TGTGCCAGCAGCCAAGGGCCAGGGGGATCGGCAGATACGCAGTATTTT. Translation gives CASSQGPGGSADTQYF.

The chain couples TRBV2 to TRBJ2-5; the match to TRBD1 covers 8 bases. The V gene end was trimmed by 5 bases and the J gene end by 1 base; junction bases not matched to a gene: 3. Germline V CDR1 and CDR2: SNHLY, FYNNEI. The CDR3 length is 14 residues. In DNA form, the CDR3 reads TGTGCCAGCAGTCTTGACAGGGGCCAAGAGACCCAGTACTTC. Protein sequence: CASSLDRGQETQYF.

This clone was picked up one time. This sequence joins TRBV5-1 and TRBJ2-3; D may be TRBD1 (6 bases). Germline values: CDR1 SGHRS, CDR2 YFSETQ. The V end lost 5 bases, the J end lost 0 bases, and 10 bases lay between the germline ends. The CDR3 is 14 residues long. CDR3 bases: TGCGCCAGCAGGCCGGGACAAAGCACAGATACGCAGTATTTT. Translating gives CASRPGQSTDTQYF.

The chain joins TRBV19 to TRBJ2-1, with a tentative D call TRBD2 (6 bases). Looked up from germline, CDR1 is LNHDA and CDR2 is SQIVND (reference sequence). The CDR3 contains 14 residues. V lost 5 bases and J lost 4, with 12 bases in between. The chain's CDR3 is CASSGGGGYNEQFF. The DNA of the CDR3 is TGTGCCAGTAGTGGGGGAGGCGGGTACAATGAGCAGTTCTTC.

The J gene is TRBJ1-1, the V gene TRBV6-4, with 8 bases aligning to TRBD1. Unmatched junction bases numbered 2, after V lost 2 bases and J lost 0 bases. CDR1 and CDR2 (germline): MRHNA, SNTAGT. This CDR3 spans 15 amino acids. CDR3 in amino acids: CASSDRQGLNTEAFF. DNA of the CDR3: TGTGCCAGCAGTGACCGACAGGGGTTGAACACTGAAGCTTTCTTT.

The chain carries TRBV6-2 or TRBV6-3 and TRBJ2-1; 8 nucleotides agree with TRBD2. V shed 2 bases, J shed 4 bases, and the junction held 7 bases outside the gene matches. This CDR3 contains 16 residues. Germline V CDR1 and CDR2: MNHEY, SVGEGT. Written as DNA, the CDR3 is TGTGCCAGCAGTTACAGTAGCACTAGCGGATACAATGAGCAGTTCTTC. Protein: CASSYSSTSGYNEQFF.

The chain employs TRBV30 and TRBJ1-1; perhaps TRBD1 as D (5 bases). The CDR3 has 18 residues. Germline lookup yields CDR1 GTSNPN and CDR2 SVGIG (reference sequence). V dropped 2 bases and J dropped 0 bases, with 22 bases sitting between them. The CDR3 here is CAWSSGFGGTGMNTEAFF. CDR3 DNA: TGTGCCTGGAGTTCAGGGTTCGGCGGGACGGGGATGAACACTGAAGCTTTCTTT.

The J gene is TRBJ2-2, the V gene TRBV6-2 or TRBV6-3, with 14 bases lining up with TRBD2. The V and J ends lost 6 bases and 6 bases, in that order; junction bases with no gene match: 3. The CDR3 loop spans 15 amino acids. From germline, CDR1 is MNHEY and CDR2 SVGEGT. This CDR3 reads CASSQTSGGAGELFF. As DNA, the CDR3 is TGTGCCAGCAGCCAGACTAGCGGGGGGGCCGGGGAGCTGTTTTTT.

The V and J genes are TRBV28 and TRBJ1-2, with D perhaps TRBD1 (5 bases). Germline V lookup: CDR1 MDHEN, CDR2 SYDVKM. This CDR3 is 14 amino acids long. The V end lost 0 bases, the J end lost 4 bases, and 9 bases lay between the germline ends. CDR3 region: CASSLWDKIYGYTF. CDR3 DNA sequence: TGTGCCAGCAGTTTATGGGACAAGATCTATGGCTACACCTTC.

The CDR3 nucleotides read TGTGCCAGCAGTGAGCGACACCAAGCCTCTGGGGCCAACGTCCTGACTTTC. This gives the protein CASSERHQASGANVLTF. V usage is TRBV2 and J usage is TRBJ2-6; D is ambiguous. There are 17 residues in the CDR3. CDR1 and CDR2 from the germline V gene are SNHLY and FYNNEI. Trimming shortened V by 3 bases and J by 0 bases, and 12 bases separated the two germline ends.

The rearrangement links TRBV3-1 (or the pseudogene TRBV3-2) to TRBJ2-7; 8 bases match TRBD2. The J segment lost 7 bases and the V segment lost 0 bases, leaving 5 bases of the junction unmatched. Germline-derived CDR1 and CDR2 are LGHDT and YNNKEL (reference sequence). There are 14 residues in the CDR3. CDR3 nucleotides: TGTGCCAGCAGCCAAGATGGTAGCGGGGCTGAGCAGTACGTC. It yields the protein CASSQDGSGAEQYV.

V usage is TRBV4-2 and J usage is TRBJ2-2, with 9 bases identical to TRBD2. The CDR3 is 15 amino acids. Germline V gives CDR1 LGHNA, CDR2 YNFKEQ. V was clipped by 6 bases and J by 6 bases; unmatched bases: 8. The CDR3 sequence: CASRPMKREAGELFF. The CDR3 bases are TGTGCCAGCAGGCCCATGAAGCGGGAGGCCGGGGAGCTGTTTTTT.